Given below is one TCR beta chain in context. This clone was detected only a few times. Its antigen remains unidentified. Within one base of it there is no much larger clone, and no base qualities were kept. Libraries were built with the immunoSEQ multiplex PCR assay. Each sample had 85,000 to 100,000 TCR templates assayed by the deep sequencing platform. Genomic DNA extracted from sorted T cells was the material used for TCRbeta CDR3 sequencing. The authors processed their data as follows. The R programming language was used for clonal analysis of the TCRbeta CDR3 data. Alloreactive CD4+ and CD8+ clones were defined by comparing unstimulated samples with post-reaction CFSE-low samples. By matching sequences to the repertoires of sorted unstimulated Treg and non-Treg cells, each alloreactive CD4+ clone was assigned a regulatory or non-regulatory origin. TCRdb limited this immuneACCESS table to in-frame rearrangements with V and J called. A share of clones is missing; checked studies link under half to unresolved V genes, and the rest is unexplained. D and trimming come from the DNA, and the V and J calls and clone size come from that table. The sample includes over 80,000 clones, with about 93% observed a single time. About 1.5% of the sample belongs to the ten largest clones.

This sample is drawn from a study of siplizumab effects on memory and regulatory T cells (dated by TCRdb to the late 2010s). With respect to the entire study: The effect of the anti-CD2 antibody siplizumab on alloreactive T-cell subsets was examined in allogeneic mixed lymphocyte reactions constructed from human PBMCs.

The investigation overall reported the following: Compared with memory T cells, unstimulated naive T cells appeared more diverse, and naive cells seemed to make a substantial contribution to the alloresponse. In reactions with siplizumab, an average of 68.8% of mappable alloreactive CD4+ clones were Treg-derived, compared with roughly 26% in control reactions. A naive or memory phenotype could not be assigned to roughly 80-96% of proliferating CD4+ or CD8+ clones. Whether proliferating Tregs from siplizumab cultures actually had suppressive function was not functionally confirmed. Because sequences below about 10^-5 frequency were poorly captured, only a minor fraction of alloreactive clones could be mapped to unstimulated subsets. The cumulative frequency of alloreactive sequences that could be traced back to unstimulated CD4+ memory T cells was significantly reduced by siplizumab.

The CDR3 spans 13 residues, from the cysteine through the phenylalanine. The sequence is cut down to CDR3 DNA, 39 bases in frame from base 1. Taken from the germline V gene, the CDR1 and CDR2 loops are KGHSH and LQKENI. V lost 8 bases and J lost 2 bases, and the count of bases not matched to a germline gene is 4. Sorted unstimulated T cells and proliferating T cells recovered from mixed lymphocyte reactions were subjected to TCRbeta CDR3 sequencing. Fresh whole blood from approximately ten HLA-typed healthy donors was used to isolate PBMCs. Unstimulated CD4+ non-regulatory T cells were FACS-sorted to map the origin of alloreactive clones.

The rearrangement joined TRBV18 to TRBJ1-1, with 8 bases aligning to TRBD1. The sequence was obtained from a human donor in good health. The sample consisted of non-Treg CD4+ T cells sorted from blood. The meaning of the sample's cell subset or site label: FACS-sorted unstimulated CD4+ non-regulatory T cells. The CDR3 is CASQGQVNTEAFF. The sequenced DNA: TGTGCCAGCCAGGGACAGGTAAACACTGAAGCTTTCTTT.